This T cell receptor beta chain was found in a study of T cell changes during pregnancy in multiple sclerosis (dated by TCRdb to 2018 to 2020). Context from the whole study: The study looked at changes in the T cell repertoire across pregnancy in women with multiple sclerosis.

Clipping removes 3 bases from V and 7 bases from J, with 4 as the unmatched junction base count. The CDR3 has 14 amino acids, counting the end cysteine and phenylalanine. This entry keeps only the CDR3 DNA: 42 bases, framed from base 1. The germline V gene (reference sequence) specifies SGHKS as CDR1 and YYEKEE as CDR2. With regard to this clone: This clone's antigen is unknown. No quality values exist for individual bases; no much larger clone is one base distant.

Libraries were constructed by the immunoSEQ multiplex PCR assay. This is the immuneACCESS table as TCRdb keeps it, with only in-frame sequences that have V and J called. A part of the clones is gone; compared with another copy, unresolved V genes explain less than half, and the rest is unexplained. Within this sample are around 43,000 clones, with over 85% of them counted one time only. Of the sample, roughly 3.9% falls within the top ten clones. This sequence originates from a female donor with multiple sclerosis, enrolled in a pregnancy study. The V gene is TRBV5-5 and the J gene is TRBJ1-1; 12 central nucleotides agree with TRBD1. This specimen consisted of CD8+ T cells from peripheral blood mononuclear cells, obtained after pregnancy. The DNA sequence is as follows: TGTGCCAGCAGCTGGGACAGGGGGCCCCATGAAGCTTTCTTT. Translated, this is CASSWDRGPHEAFF.